This T cell receptor beta chain was sequenced for a study of cytomegalovirus exposure and HLA in healthy donors. Study results and caveats: It was approximately 170 TCR beta chains that were listed as cytomegalovirus-associated. Associated with HLA alleles at 0.05 false discovery rate in a later analysis were some 16,000 TCR beta sequences.

About this clone itself: The target antigen is unknown.

The germline V gene has CDR1 LGHNA and CDR2 YNFKEQ. V gave up 4 bases and J gave up 1 base, with 14 bases separating them. The CDR3 runs 15 residues. Use of 60 Vbeta and 13 Jbeta primers characterized the PCR. In the authors' workflow: About 10 million shared chains were among tens of millions of unique TCR beta chains counted in a later analysis. Method: immunoSEQ multiplex PCR; TCRdb's copy keeps in-frame clones and lacks some. V and J calls and clone size are copied from that table; D and trimming were computed from the DNA. This sample has 110,000 or so clones, with roughly four fifths found just once.

The V and J genes are TRBV4-2 and TRBJ2-7; perhaps TRBD1 as D (6 bases). The sequenced sample was PBMCs. The origin of this receptor is a woman in her late teens or twenties in good health and CMV-seronegative. The CDR3 nucleotides are TGTGCCAGCAGCCGATGGCAGGGGATATCCTACGAGCAGTACTTC. This encodes CASSRWQGISYEQYF.